The 19 T cell receptor beta chains below come from one sample, sequenced in a study of T cells in Graves' hyperthyroidism and ophthalmopathy. Regions amplified from RNA transcripts were the TCR beta CDR3 regions. A first-round RT-PCR of the TCR CDR3 used the HTBI primer set. One entry per CDR3 protein, called by TCRdb with MiXCR from the multiplex PCR reads. The table includes 250,000 to 300,000 distinct CDR3 sequences, 10% to 15% detected once. The sequencing sample was made of blood. The receptors were sampled from a woman under 40 with Graves' hyperthyroidism that later progressed to Graves' ophthalmopathy.

This clonotype was seen a few times. The chain employs TRBV12-3 or TRBV12-4 and TRBJ2-2, with 10 bases fitting TRBD2. The V gene end was trimmed by 7 bases and the J gene end by 6 bases; junction bases not matched to a gene: 8. CDR3 length equals 15 residues. The CDR3 protein is CASTRAGGLAGELFF. The DNA of the CDR3 is TGTGCCAGCACTAGAGCGGGAGGGCTAGCCGGGGAGCTGTTTTTT.

In its sample, this clonotype was seen many times. The gene calls are TRBV12-3 or TRBV12-4 and TRBJ1-3, with 7 bases aligning to TRBD1. There are 14 residues in the CDR3. V gave up 5 bases and J gave up 4 bases; unmatched junction bases: 5. In DNA form, the CDR3 reads TGTGCCAGCAGTCCGAGGGGGCTGGGAAACACCATATATTTT. Amino acids: CASSPRGLGNTIYF.

This clonotype was observed a single time. V is TRBV20-1 and J is TRBJ2-5, with 10 bases that match TRBD1. The V and J ends lost 5 bases and 4 bases, in that order; junction bases with no gene match: 7. This CDR3 is 14 amino acids long. CDR1 is DFQATT and CDR2 is SNEGSKA in the germline V gene (reference sequence). The CDR3 here is CSAAGGQGPETQYF. The CDR3, as DNA: TGCAGTGCTGCTGGGGGACAGGGGCCAGAGACCCAGTACTTC.

This clonotype was found many times. The CDR3 region has the DNA TGTGCCAGCAGAAACTTTATTGCAGATACGCAGTATTTT. This gives the protein CASRNFIADTQYF. The chain joins TRBV28 to TRBJ2-3; no clear D gene. The CDR3 has 13 residues. The V and J ends lost 6 bases and 4 bases respectively, with 11 bases between them. CDR1 and CDR2 from the germline V gene are MDHEN and SYDVKM.

This clonotype was seen many times. The V gene is TRBV20-1, the J gene TRBJ2-3; 8 nucleotides agree with TRBD2. V was pared by 0 bases and J by 3 bases, with 5 bases of the junction left unmatched. Germline V gene lookup returns CDR1 DFQATT and CDR2 SNEGSKA (reference sequence). CDR3 length: 15 amino acids. CDR3 DNA: TGCAGTGCTAGAGAGTTGGTAGCGGGAACAGATACGCAGTATTTT. Protein product: CSARELVAGTDTQYF.

The chain couples TRBV27 to TRBJ2-2; D unresolved. V lost 6 bases and J lost 7, with 15 bases in between. CDR1 is MNHEY, CDR2 SMNVEV, per germline (reference sequence). The length of the CDR3 is 14 residues. CDR3 bases: TGTGCCAGCAGCCCCCCTGTAATTGGCGGGGAGCTGTTTTTT. Translating gives CASSPPVIGGELFF.

There are a few counts of this clonotype. A single base separates this from a much larger clone, so it may be a read error. V is TRBV7-9 and J is TRBJ2-5; D is undetermined. The V gene's germline CDR1 is SEHNR and CDR2 FQNEAQ (reference sequence). The CDR3 contains 17 residues. CDR3: CASSLATKGGTQEAQYF. Written as DNA, the CDR3 is TGTGCCAGCAGCTTAGCGACCAAAGGCGGCACCCAAGAGGCCCAGTACTTC. Variable domain in full (rest from reference TRBV7-9 and TRBJ2-5): DTGVSQNPRHKITKRGQNVTFRCDPISEHNRLYWYRQTLGQGPEFLTYFQNEAQLEKSRLLSDRFSAERPKGSFSTLEIQRTEQGDSAMYLCASSLATKGGTQEAQYFGPGTRLLVL.

CDR3 residues: CASSLPLAGQANEQYF. The CDR3 DNA is TGTGCCAGCAGTTTGCCGCTAGCGGGACAAGCCAACGAGCAGTACTTC. The chain employs TRBV28 and TRBJ2-7; 9 bases agree with TRBD2. Looked up from germline, CDR1 is MDHEN and CDR2 is SYDVKM. J was trimmed by 5 bases and V by 3 bases; bases with no gene match: 11. The CDR3 runs to 16 residues.

This clonotype was observed at least ten times. The chain carries TRBV20-1 and TRBJ1-1, with unresolved D. Germline loops: CDR1 DFQATT, CDR2 SNEGSKA (reference sequence). This CDR3 has 14 amino acids. V was pared by 1 base and J by 3 bases, with 12 bases between. The CDR3 is CSARALDVYTEAFF. In nucleotides, the CDR3 is TGCAGTGCTAGAGCCCTTGACGTATACACTGAAGCTTTCTTT.

Concerning this clonotype: A read error may be the cause here, since a much bigger clone is one base away. V gene TRBV5-5 combines with J gene TRBJ2-1; no definite D call. From germline, CDR1 is SGHKS and CDR2 YYEKEE (reference sequence). The CDR3 length is 15 residues. The CDR3 region is CASSLGPSSCNEQFF. CDR3 sequence (DNA): TGTGCCAGCAGCTTGGGCCCGAGCTCCTGCAATGAGCAGTTCTTC.

In this sample, this clonotype turned up many times. V usage is TRBV28 and J usage is TRBJ2-2; D is uncertain. Per germline, CDR1 MDHEN and CDR2 SYDVKM. The CDR3 totals 15 residues. V was pared by 3 bases and J by 3 bases, with 11 bases between. This CDR3 is CASSLRHVYTGELFF. In DNA form, the CDR3 reads TGTGCCAGCAGTTTGAGGCACGTCTACACCGGGGAGCTGTTTTTT.

Ten or more counts support this clonotype. The chain combines TRBV3-1 with TRBJ2-1; 7 bases are a match to TRBD1. Germline assignment: CDR1 LGHDT and CDR2 YNNKEL (reference sequence). V dropped 4 bases and J dropped 4; count of bases not matched to a gene: 10. This CDR3 is built from 16 residues. The CDR3 bases are TGTGCCAGCAGCCCCTCAGGGGGACATGGTTACAATGAGCAGTTCTTC. Amino acids: CASSPSGGHGYNEQFF.

Ten or more counts support this clonotype. J is TRBJ1-5 and V is TRBV12-3 or TRBV12-4; D is unclear. The V end was cut by 1 base, the J end by 1 base, with 11 bases between. This CDR3 has 16 amino acids. The CDR3 spells CASSLDHFGSNQPQHF. The CDR3 DNA reads as TGTGCCAGCAGTTTAGACCACTTCGGGAGCAATCAGCCCCAGCATTTT.

Many counts were recorded for this clonotype. The chain combines TRBV28 with TRBJ2-7, with D possibly matching TRBD1 (5 bases). The CDR3 consists of 14 residues. CDR1 is MDHEN, CDR2 SYDVKM, per germline. The V gene lost 3 bases and the J gene lost 0 bases, with 9 bases spanning the gap. CDR3 residues: CASSFSDSSYEQYF. Here the CDR3 DNA reads TGTGCCAGCAGTTTCAGTGACAGCTCCTACGAGCAGTACTTC.

This clonotype was counted at least ten times. The rearrangement joins TRBV27 to TRBJ2-7, with 8 bases lining up with TRBD2. Per germline, CDR1 MNHEY and CDR2 SMNVEV (reference sequence). The CDR3 has 14 amino acids. V shed 5 bases and J 6 bases; nucleotides not matched to a gene: 9. CDR3 amino acids: CASSNREGSVEQYF. The CDR3 DNA sequence: TGTGCCAGCAGTAATCGGGAGGGATCGGTCGAGCAGTACTTC.

This clonotype was recorded many times. The chain couples TRBV11-2 to TRBJ1-6; 7 positions match TRBD1. Unmatched junction bases numbered 2, after V lost 3 bases and J lost 6 bases. Germline lookup yields CDR1 SGHAT and CDR2 FQNNGV. The CDR3 spans 14 residues. The CDR3 DNA reads TGTGCCAGCAGCTTGGGACAGATTAATTCACCCCTCCACTTT. As protein: CASSLGQINSPLHF. The variable domain in full, with the rest retrieved from reference TRBV11-2 and TRBJ1-6, is EAGVAQSPRYKIIEKRQSVAFWCNPISGHATLYWYQQILGQGPKLLIQFQNNGVVDDSQLPKDRFSAERLKGVDSTLKIQPAKLEDSAVYLCASSLGQINSPLHFGNGTRLTVT.

This clonotype showed up many times. This chain joins TRBV6-1 and TRBJ2-3; D may correspond to TRBD1 or TRBD2 (5 bases each). This CDR3 spans 13 amino acids. V lost 6 bases, J lost 4 bases, and 11 bases lay in between. Germline CDR1 is MNHNS and CDR2 is SASEGT. The CDR3 spells CASRDRGPDTQYF. The DNA of the CDR3 is TGTGCCAGCAGAGACCGGGGCCCAGATACGCAGTATTTT.

This clonotype was seen at least ten times. V is TRBV13 and J is TRBJ2-7; 7 nucleotides align to TRBD2. The CDR3 has 15 residues. Germline trimming cut 2 bases from V and 1 base from J; bases unmatched to any gene: 5. Germline CDR1 is PRHDT and CDR2 is FYEKMQ (reference sequence). The CDR3 region is CASSLWGLPSYEQYF. CDR3 DNA: TGTGCCAGCAGCTTATGGGGACTACCTTCCTACGAGCAGTACTTC.

The table lists this clonotype with many counts. This chain joins TRBV28 and TRBJ2-7; 9 nucleotides agree with TRBD2. This CDR3 spans 14 amino acids. Germline loops: CDR1 MDHEN, CDR2 SYDVKM. J lost 7 bases, V lost 4 bases, and 8 bases had no gene match. This chain's CDR3 is CASSSPGLAHEQYF. The CDR3 nucleotides read TGTGCCAGCAGTTCCCCGGGACTAGCTCATGAGCAGTACTTC.